This TCR beta chain is drawn from a study of cytomegalovirus exposure and HLA in healthy donors. Whole-study findings and limits: Earlier analysis looked at TCR beta V segments, and most were productive about 87% or about 30% of the time.

Remarks on this clone: The antigen is not known. Additional DNA sequences in this sample encode the identical CDR3.

The study ran its PCR with 60 Vbeta and 13 Jbeta primers. The method was immunoSEQ multiplex PCR; TCRdb's version includes in-frame clones alone and lacks a portion of them. This sample has 100,000 to 150,000 clones, with roughly 80% found just once. CDR1 and CDR2 (germline): SNHLY, FYNNEI. The CDR3 spans 15 residues. V shed 2 bases and J shed 1 base, with 9 bases lying between them. Sequencing input: PBMCs. The source of this sequence is a woman aged 60-70 years in good health and CMV-seronegative. The rearrangement links TRBV2 to TRBJ1-3; D is possibly TRBD1 (5 bases). The CDR3 spells CASSEQGISGNTIYF. CDR3 DNA sequence: TGTGCCAGCAGTGAACAGGGAATTTCTGGAAACACCATATATTTT.